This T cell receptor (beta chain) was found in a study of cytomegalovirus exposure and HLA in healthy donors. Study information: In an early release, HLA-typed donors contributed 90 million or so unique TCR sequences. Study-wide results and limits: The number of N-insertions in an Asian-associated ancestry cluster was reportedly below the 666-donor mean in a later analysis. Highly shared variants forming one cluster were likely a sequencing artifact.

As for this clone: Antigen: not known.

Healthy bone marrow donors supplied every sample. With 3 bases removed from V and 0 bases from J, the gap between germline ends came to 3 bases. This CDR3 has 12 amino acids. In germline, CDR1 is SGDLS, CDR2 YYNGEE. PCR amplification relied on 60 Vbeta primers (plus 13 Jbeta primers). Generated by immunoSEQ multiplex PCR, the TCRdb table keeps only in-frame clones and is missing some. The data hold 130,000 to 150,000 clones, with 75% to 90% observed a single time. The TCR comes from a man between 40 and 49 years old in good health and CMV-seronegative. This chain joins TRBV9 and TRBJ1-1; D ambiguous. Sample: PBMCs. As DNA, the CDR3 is TGTGCCAGCAGCGATATGAACACTGAAGCTTTCTTT. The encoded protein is CASSDMNTEAFF.